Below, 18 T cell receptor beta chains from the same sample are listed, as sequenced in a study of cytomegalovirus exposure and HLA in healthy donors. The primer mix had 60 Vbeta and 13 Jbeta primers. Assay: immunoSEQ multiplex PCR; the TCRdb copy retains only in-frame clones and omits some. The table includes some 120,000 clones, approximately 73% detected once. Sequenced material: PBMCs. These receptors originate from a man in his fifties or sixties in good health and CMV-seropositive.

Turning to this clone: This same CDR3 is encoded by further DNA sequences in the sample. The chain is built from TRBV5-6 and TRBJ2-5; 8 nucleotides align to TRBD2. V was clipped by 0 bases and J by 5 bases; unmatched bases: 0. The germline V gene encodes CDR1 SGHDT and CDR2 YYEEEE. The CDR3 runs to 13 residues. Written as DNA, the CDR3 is TGTGCCAGCAGCTTGGCGGGGGGGGAGACCCAGTACTTC. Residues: CASSLAGGETQYF.

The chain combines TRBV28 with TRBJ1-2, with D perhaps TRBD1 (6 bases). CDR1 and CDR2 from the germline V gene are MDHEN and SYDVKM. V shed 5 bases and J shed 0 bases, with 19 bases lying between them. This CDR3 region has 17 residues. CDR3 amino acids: CASSTRTAKEANYGYTF. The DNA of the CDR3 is TGTGCCAGCAGTACAAGGACAGCTAAAGAGGCTAACTATGGCTACACCTTC.

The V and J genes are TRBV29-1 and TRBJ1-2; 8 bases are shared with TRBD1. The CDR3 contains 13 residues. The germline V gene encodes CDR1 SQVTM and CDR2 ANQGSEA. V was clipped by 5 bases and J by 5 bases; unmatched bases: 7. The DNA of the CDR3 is TGCAGCGTTTCACAGGGGGGAAGGTATGGCTACACCTTC. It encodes CSVSQGGRYGYTF. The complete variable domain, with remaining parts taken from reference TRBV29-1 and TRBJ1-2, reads SAVISQKPSRDICQRGTSLTIQCQVDSQVTMMFWYRQQPGQSLTLIATANQGSEATYESGFVIDKFPISRPNLTFSTLTVSNMSPEDSSIYLCSVSQGGRYGYTFGSGTRLTVV.

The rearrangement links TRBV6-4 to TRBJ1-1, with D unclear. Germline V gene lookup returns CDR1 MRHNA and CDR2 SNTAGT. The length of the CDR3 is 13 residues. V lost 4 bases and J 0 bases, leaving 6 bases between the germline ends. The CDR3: CASSAALNTEAFF. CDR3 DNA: TGTGCCAGCAGTGCCGCGTTGAACACTGAAGCTTTCTTT.

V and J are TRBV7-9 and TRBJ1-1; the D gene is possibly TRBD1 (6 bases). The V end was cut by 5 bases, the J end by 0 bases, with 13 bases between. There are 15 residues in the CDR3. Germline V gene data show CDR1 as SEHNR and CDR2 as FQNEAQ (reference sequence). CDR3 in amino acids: CASSNRTAVNTEAFF. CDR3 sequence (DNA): TGTGCCAGCAGCAATAGGACAGCAGTGAACACTGAAGCTTTCTTT.

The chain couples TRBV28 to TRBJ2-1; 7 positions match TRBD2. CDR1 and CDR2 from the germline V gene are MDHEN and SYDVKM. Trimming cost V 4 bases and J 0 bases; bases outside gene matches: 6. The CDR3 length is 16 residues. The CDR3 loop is CASSSPRGDSYNEQFF. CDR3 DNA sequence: TGTGCCAGCAGTTCCCCCCGGGGGGACTCCTACAATGAGCAGTTCTTC.

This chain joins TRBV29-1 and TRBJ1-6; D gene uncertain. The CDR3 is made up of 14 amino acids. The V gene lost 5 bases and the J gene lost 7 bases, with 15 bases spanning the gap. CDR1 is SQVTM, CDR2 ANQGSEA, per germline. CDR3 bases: TGCAGCGTTATGCTTGTCGCGGAGAATTCACCCCTCCACTTT. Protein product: CSVMLVAENSPLHF.

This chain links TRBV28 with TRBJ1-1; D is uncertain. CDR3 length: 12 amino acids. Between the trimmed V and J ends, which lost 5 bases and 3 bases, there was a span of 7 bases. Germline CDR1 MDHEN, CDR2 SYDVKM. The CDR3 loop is CASSLGYTEAFF. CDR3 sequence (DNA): TGTGCCAGCAGTCTAGGTTACACTGAAGCTTTCTTT.

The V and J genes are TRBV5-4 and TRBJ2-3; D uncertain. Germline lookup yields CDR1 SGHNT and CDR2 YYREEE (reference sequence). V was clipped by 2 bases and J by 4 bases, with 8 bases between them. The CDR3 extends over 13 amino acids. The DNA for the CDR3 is TGTGCCAGCAGCTTTTCCCCCGCAGATACGCAGTATTTT. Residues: CASSFSPADTQYF.

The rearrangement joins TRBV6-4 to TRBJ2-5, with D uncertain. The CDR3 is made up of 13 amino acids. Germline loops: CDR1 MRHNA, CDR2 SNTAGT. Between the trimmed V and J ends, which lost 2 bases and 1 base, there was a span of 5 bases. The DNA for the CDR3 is TGTGCCAGCAGTGACCCGGTCCAAGAGACCCAGTACTTC. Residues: CASSDPVQETQYF.

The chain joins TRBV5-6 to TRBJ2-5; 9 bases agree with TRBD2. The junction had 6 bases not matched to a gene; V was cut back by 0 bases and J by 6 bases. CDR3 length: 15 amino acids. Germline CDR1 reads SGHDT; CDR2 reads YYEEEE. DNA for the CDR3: TGTGCCAGCAGCTTGGGGCGGGGGGGCTTAAAGACCCAGTACTTC. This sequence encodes CASSLGRGGLKTQYF.

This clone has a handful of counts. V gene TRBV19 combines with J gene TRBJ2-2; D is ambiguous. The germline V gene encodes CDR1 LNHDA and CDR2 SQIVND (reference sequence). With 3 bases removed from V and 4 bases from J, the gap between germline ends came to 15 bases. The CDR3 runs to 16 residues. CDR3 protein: CASSIGSGWSTGELFF. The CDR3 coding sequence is TGTGCCAGTAGTATTGGGTCCGGGTGGAGCACCGGGGAGCTGTTTTTT.

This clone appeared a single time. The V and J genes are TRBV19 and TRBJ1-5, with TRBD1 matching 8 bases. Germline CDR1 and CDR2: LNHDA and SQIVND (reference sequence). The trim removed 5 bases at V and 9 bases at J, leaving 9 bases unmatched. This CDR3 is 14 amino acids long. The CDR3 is CASSPSDRDGPQHF. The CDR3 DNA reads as TGTGCCAGTAGTCCTTCGGACAGGGACGGGCCCCAGCATTTT.

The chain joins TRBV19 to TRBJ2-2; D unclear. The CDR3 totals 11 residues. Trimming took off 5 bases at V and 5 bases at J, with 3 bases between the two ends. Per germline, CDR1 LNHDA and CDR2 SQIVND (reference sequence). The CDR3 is CASSQTGELFF. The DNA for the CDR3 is TGTGCCAGTAGTCAAACCGGGGAGCTGTTTTTT.

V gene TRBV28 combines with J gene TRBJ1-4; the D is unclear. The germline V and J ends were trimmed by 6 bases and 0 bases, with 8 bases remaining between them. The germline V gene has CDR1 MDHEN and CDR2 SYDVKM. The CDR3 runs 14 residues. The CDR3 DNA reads TGTGCCAGCAGCTTACATGCAACTAATGAAAAACTGTTTTTT. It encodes CASSLHATNEKLFF. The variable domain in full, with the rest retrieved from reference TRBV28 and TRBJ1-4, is DVKVTQSSRYLVKRTGEKVFLECVQDMDHENMFWYRQDPGLGLRLIYFSYDVKMKEKGDIPEGYSVSREKKERFSLILESASTNQTSMYLCASSLHATNEKLFFGSGTQLSVL.

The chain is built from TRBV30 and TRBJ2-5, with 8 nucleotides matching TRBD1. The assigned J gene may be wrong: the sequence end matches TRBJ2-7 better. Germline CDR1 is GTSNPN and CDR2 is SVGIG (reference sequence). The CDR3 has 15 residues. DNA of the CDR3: TGTGCCTGGAGTCCGGGGACAGGTGCCTCCTACGAGCAGTACTTC. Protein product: CAWSPGTGASYEQYF.

CDR3 DNA: TGTGCCAGCTCACCACCGTCCAGGGCCGGCGATACGCAGTATTTT. Translation gives CASSPPSRAGDTQYF. V is TRBV18 and J is TRBJ2-3, with a tentative D call TRBD1 (5 bases). The CDR3 extends over 15 amino acids. V was trimmed by 0 bases and J by 6 bases, leaving 13 bases between them. Germline assignment: CDR1 KGHSH and CDR2 LQKENI.

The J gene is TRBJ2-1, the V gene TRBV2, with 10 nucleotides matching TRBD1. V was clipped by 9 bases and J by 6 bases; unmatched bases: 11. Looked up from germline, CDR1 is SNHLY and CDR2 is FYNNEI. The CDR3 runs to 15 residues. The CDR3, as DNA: TGTGCCAGTGAACTACTCCGGGACAGGGGCAATGAGCAGTTCTTC. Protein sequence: CASELLRDRGNEQFF. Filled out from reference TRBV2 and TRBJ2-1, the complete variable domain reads EPEVTQTPSHQVTQMGQEVILRCVPISNHLYFYWYRQILGQKVEFLVSFYNNEISEKSEIFDDQFSVERPDGSNFTLKIRSTKLEDSAMYFCASELLRDRGNEQFFGPGTRLTVL.